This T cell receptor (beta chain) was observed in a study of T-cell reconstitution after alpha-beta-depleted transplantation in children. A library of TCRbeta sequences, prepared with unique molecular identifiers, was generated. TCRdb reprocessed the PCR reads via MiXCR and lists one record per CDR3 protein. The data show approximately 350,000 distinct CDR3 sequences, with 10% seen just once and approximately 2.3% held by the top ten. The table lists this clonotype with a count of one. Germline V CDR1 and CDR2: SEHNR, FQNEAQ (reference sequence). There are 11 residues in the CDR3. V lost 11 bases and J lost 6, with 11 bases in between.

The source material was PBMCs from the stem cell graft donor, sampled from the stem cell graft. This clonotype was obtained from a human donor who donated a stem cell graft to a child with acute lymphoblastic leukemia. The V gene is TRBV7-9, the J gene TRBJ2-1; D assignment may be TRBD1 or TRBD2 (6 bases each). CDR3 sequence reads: CAGGGANEQFF. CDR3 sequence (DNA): TGTGCCGGAGGGGGTGCCAATGAGCAGTTCTTC.